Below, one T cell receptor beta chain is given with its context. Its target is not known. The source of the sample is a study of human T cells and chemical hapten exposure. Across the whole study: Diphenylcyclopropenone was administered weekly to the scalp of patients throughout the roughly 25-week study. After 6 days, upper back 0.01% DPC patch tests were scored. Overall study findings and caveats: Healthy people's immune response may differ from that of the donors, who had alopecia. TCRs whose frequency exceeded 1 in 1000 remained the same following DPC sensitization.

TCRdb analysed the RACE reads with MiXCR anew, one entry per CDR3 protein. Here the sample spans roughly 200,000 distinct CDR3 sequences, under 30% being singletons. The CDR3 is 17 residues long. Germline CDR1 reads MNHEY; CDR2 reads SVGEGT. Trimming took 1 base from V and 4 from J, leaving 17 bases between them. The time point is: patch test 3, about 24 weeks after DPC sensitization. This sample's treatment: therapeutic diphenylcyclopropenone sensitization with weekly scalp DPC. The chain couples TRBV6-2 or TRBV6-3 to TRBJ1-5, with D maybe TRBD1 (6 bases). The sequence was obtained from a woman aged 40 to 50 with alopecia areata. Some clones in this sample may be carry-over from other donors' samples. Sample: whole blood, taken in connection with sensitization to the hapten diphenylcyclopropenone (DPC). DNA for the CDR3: TGTGCCAGCAGTTACTTACGGGGGCGCGAGGGAAATCAGCCCCAGCATTTT. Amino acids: CASSYLRGREGNQPQHF.